The rows below give T cell receptor beta chains drawn from one sample of a study of tumor and adjacent non-tumor tissue in lung cancer. A single record per CDR3 protein comes from TCRdb applying MiXCR to the multiplex PCR reads. The top ten hold approximately 16% of the sample, which has more than 90,000 distinct CDR3 sequences, less than 80% seen once. Sequencing input: lung tumor tissue. These receptors were obtained from a man in his sixties with non-small cell lung cancer. CDR3s include the opening cysteine and the closing phenylalanine or tryptophan. D genes are given only for firm matches. Clone size, where shown, is once, few, many, or a class for clones that have expanded.

v_gene	d_gene	len	abundance	j_gene	CDR3nt	CDR3aa
TRBV15	.	15	.	TRBJ1-1	TGTGCCACCAGCAGAGACTACAGGGAGGGGACTGAAGCTTTCTTT	CATSRDYREGTEAFF
TRBV11-1	.	13	.	TRBJ2-2	TGTTCCAGCAGCCCCGGACTTTACGGGGAGCTGTTTTTT	CSSSPGLYGELFF
TRBV5-6	TRBD2	14	once	TRBJ2-3	TGTACCAGCAGCTTGGGAGGGTTGCGTGATACGCAGTATTTT	CTSSLGGLRDTQYF
TRBV7-8	.	13	many	TRBJ1-2	TGTGCCAGCAGCTTAGGGGCGGGCTATGGCTACACCTTC	CASSLGAGYGYTF
TRBV20-1	TRBD2	18	once	TRBJ2-3	TGCAGTGGTCTATGGGTGGCTAGCGGGGGACCTCGCACAGATACGCATTATTTT	CSGLWVASGGPRTDTHYF
TRBV6-2/TRBV6-3	TRBD2	16	many	TRBJ2-5	TGTGCCAGCAGTTACGGTGGGACTAGTTTAGGAGAGACCCAGTACTTC	CASSYGGTSLGETQYF
TRBV10-3	TRBD2	15	.	TRBJ2-3	TGTGCCATCAGCGAGCGGGAGGGAAGCACAGATACGCAGTATTTT	CAISEREGSTDTQYF
TRBV29-1	.	11	.	TRBJ1-2	TGCAGCGTTGAAAGGGGCTATGGCTACCTCTTC	CSVERGYGYLF
TRBV6-2/TRBV6-3	.	17	.	TRBJ2-1	TGTGTCAGCAGTTACCTCCTCGGTGGGAACTCCTACAATGAGCAGTTCTTC	CVSSYLLGGNSYNEQFF
TRBV6-5	.	13	.	TRBJ2-7	TGTGCCAGCAGTCACGACCGCGCAGGCGAGCAGTACTTC	CASSHDRAGEQYF
TRBV20-1	.	13	.	TRBJ2-2	TGCAGTGCCGTTCCTGGACAGACCGGGGAGCTGTTTTTT	CSAVPGQTGELFF
TRBV11-3	.	18	many	TRBJ2-1	TGTGCCAGCAGCTCCGAGGGGTGGCGCCAGGAAACTTACAATGAGCAGTTCTTC	CASSSEGWRQETYNEQFF
TRBV12-3/TRBV12-4	.	14	.	TRBJ1-1	TGTGCCAGCAGACGATTTAGGGGGAACACTGAAGCTTTCTTT	CASRRFRGNTEAFF
TRBV29-1	TRBD1	18	.	TRBJ2-7	TGCAGCGTTGACGGTTGGGTAGAGGGGGACAGGAGCCCCTACGAGCAGTACTTC	CSVDGWVEGDRSPYEQYF
TRBV11-2	.	13	.	TRBJ1-4	TGTGCCAGCGGCCTTACAAACAGTAAAAAACTGTTTTTT	CASGLTNSKKLFF
TRBV6-5	.	13	.	TRBJ1-2	TGTGTTAGCAGTCACGGGGAGAAGTATGGCTACACCTTC	CVSSHGEKYGYTF
TRBV29-1	TRBD2	17	.	TRBJ2-1	TGCAGCGTTGACGGTCTAGCGGGGGGAACTAACTACGATGAGCAGTTCTTC	CSVDGLAGGTNYDEQFF
TRBV6-6	.	13	.	TRBJ1-5	TGTGCCAGCAGTACCGGGGTACCGGATACGCAGCATTTT	CASSTGVPDTQHF
TRBV11-2	TRBD1	13	.	TRBJ2-7	TGCGCAAGCAGATGGACAGGGACCTACGAGCAGTACTTC	CASRWTGTYEQYF
TRBV28	TRBD2	15	many	TRBJ2-1	TGTGCCAGCAGTACTACGGGACTAGCGGGTTTTGAGCAGTTCTTC	CASSTTGLAGFEQFF
TRBV6-2/TRBV6-3	TRBD2	15	many	TRBJ2-2	TGTGCCAGCAGGAGACTAGCGGGGGGCACCGGGGAGCTGTTTTTT	CASRRLAGGTGELFF
TRBV29-1	TRBD1	14	.	TRBJ1-1	TGCAGCGTTTGGCAGGGGGCATCTTTTACTGAAGCATTCTTT	CSVWQGASFTEAFF
TRBV6-5	TRBD1	15	.	TRBJ2-1	TGCGCCAACAGTTACGGGACAGTTGACTCCTACGAGCAGTTCTTC	CANSYGTVDSYEQFF
TRBV6-1	.	13	.	TRBJ2-5	TGTGCCAGCAGTGATTACAGGGCTGATGCCCAGTACTTC	CASSDYRADAQYF
TRBV6-5	TRBD1	14	.	TRBJ1-1	TGTGCCAGCAGTTACACAGGGGAGAATACTGAAGTTTTCTTT	CASSYTGENTEVFF
TRBV24-1	.	18	.	TRBJ1-5	TGTGCCACCACCTCCCGAGGGGACGGAACCCTCTCCAATCAGCCCCAGCATTTT	CATTSRGDGTLSNQPQHF
TRBV12-3/TRBV12-4	.	15	.	TRBJ2-7	TGTGTCAGCAGTCAGGGGCGGGTCGGAGCCTACGAGCAGTACTTC	CVSSQGRVGAYEQYF
TRBV6-5	.	13	few	TRBJ2-5	TGTGCCAGTAGGCCGGGAATCCAAGAGACCCAGTACTTC	CASRPGIQETQYF
TRBV6-5	.	12	many	TRBJ1-1	TGTGCCAGCAGTTACGGGGAATCTGAAGCTTTCTTT	CASSYGESEAFF
TRBV19	TRBD1	11	.	TRBJ1-1	TGTGCCAGTAATGACAGGGGGATTGCTTTCTTT	CASNDRGIAFF
TRBV6-1	.	14	.	TRBJ2-1	TGTGCCAGCATCAGGGAAGGGGGAGTGAATGAGCAGTTCTTC	CASIREGGVNEQFF
TRBV12-3/TRBV12-4	TRBD1	17	many	TRBJ1-5	TGTGCCAGCAGTTTCGGGACAGGAGGGGGTAGCTATCAGCCCCAGCATTTT	CASSFGTGGGSYQPQHF
TRBV12-3/TRBV12-4	.	10	.	TRBJ2-1	TGTACCTCTAGTGGACCCTCGGAGTTCTTC	CTSSGPSEFF
TRBV28	TRBD1	17	.	TRBJ1-5	TGTGCCAACAGCCCTATATCCGGACAGGGGAGCAATCAGCCCCAGCATTTT	CANSPISGQGSNQPQHF
TRBV14	.	15	few	TRBJ1-6	TGTGCCAGCAGCCAAGAAGGCCCTGACAATTCACCCCTCCACTTT	CASSQEGPDNSPLHF
TRBV7-9	.	16	.	TRBJ1-2	TGTGTCAGCAGCCTGAATTCGGGCAGGGGACACTATGGCTACACCTTC	CVSSLNSGRGHYGYTF
TRBV12-3/TRBV12-4	TRBD1	15	many	TRBJ1-6	TGTGCCAGCAGTTTATGGGGACAGGACGATTCACCCCTCCACTTT	CASSLWGQDDSPLHF
TRBV11-2	.	16	.	TRBJ2-4	TGTGCCAGCAGCTTAGATGTACTAGTCTACAAAAACATTCAGTACTTC	CASSLDVLVYKNIQYF
TRBV28	.	16	once	TRBJ2-1	TGTGCCAGCAGCACCCTAGCAGTCCCCTTTAGCAATGAGGAGTTCTTC	CASSTLAVPFSNEEFF
TRBV4-1	.	16	.	TRBJ2-6	TGCGCCAGCAACCAAGATGACACGTTTGGGGCCAACGTCCTGACCTTC	CASNQDDTFGANVLTF
TRBV4-1	.	14	.	TRBJ2-5	TGTGCCAGCAGCCAAGATGGCCGGGAAGAGACCCAGTACTTC	CASSQDGREETQYF
TRBV28	.	20	.	TRBJ2-3	TGTGCCAGCACCGAAAGGGGGTTCGGACAAGGGGGACGTCTAGGTCAGCCCCAGTATTTT	CASTERGFGQGGRLGQPQYF
TRBV4-2	TRBD2	17	.	TRBJ2-3	TGTGCCAGCAGCCAACGACTAGCGGGGGGTTCCACAGATACGCAGTATTTT	CASSQRLAGGSTDTQYF
TRBV5-1	TRBD1	14	.	TRBJ1-2	TGCGCCAGCAGCTCCGGACAGGAGTTCTATGGCTACACGTTC	CASSSGQEFYGYTF
TRBV11-2	TRBD1	15	many	TRBJ1-5	TGTGCCAGCAGCGCCGACAGGGGTGGCAATCAGCCCCAGCATTTT	CASSADRGGNQPQHF
TRBV4-1	TRBD1	15	.	TRBJ2-5	TGCGCCAGCAGCCTCGGACAGGGGGCAGGGGAGGCACAGTACTTC	CASSLGQGAGEAQYF
TRBV6-6	.	13	many	TRBJ1-2	TGTGCCAGCAGTCGAGGACCCAGGGAAGGCTACACCTTC	CASSRGPREGYTF
TRBV29-1	TRBD1	15	.	TRBJ2-7	TGCAGTGTCCGCCCCAGGACAGGGGGCGCTTACGAGCAATACTTC	CSVRPRTGGAYEQYF